This T cell receptor (beta chain) is drawn from a study of T cells after yellow fever vaccination. The study, taken as a whole, reports: Researchers noted that a small share of clonotypes showed up in both CD4 and CD8 compartments.

TCRdb passed the 5' RACE reads through MiXCR, listing each CDR3 protein once. The table lists 300,000 to 350,000 distinct CDR3 sequences, roughly 7.5% of them singletons, with approximately 15% in the top ten. The sample holds a few counts of this clonotype. The antigen is undetermined. V was clipped by 1 base and J by 5 bases; unmatched bases: 8. The CDR3 has 16 residues. Germline loops: CDR1 SGDLS, CDR2 YYNGEE. The input for sequencing was PBMCs, taken approximately 47 days after the first yellow fever vaccination. The TCR sequence derives from a man aged 18 to 29 who received the YFV17D yellow fever vaccine. The chain employs TRBV9 and TRBJ2-1; 8 positions match TRBD2. CDR3 sequence (DNA): TGTGCCAGCAGCGTAACCCCGACGGGGGGGCACAATGAGCAGTTCTTC. Its protein product is CASSVTPTGGHNEQFF.